Presented here are 2 T cell receptor beta chains from one specimen sequenced in a study of blood T cell repertoires in COVID-19. Only in-frame clones appear in the TCRdb table, and some are missing; sequencing was by immunoSEQ multiplex PCR. This sample has 150,000 to 200,000 clones; approximately 82% occur once, and the top ten carry about 20%. The sample taken for sequencing was peripheral blood. The receptors shown here come from a woman older than 75 with acute or convalescent COVID-19.

The chain carries TRBV5-1 and TRBJ2-1; tentative D call: TRBD1 (6 bases). In germline, CDR1 is SGHRS, CDR2 YFSETQ. Trimming cost V 0 bases and J 4 bases, with 11 bases left between them. CDR3 length: 15 residues. The CDR3 sequence is CASSLEGDLYNEQFF. CDR3 coding DNA: TGCGCCAGCAGCTTGGAGGGGGACCTGTACAATGAGCAGTTCTTC.

The rearrangement uses TRBV5-6 and TRBJ2-3, with D maybe TRBD2 (5 bases). Trimming took off 0 bases at V and 0 bases at J, with 8 bases between the two ends. Germline loops: CDR1 SGHDT, CDR2 YYEEEE. The CDR3 spans 15 residues. CDR3 region: CASSLELESTDTQYF. DNA for the CDR3: TGTGCCAGCAGCTTGGAACTAGAGAGCACAGATACGCAGTATTTT. The complete variable domain, with remaining parts taken from reference TRBV5-6 and TRBJ2-3, reads DAGVTQSPTHLIKTRGQQVTLRCSPKSGHDTVSWYQQALGQGPQFIFQYYEEEERQRGNFPDRFSGHQFPNYSSELNVNALLLGDSALYLCASSLELESTDTQYFGPGTRLTVL.